Listed below are T cell receptor beta chains from one sample, sequenced in a study of blood T cell repertoires in COVID-19. The protocol was immunoSEQ multiplex PCR, while the TCRdb copy is restricted to in-frame clones and leaves out a portion. This sample has 25,000 to 30,000 clones; about 90% occur once, and the top ten carry under 3.5%. The sequenced sample was peripheral blood. These receptors were obtained from a human donor in a cohort sampled during active COVID-19. Each CDR3 is given with its conserved first and last residue. Each record gives: D gene, V gene, J gene, clone size, CDR3 protein, CDR3 DNA. D genes are given only for firm matches. Clone size is shown for a subset of rows, as once, few, many or a class of expanded clone.

-	TRBV27	TRBJ2-4	-	CASSSLLKKNIQYF	TGTGCCAGCAGTTCCCTACTAAAAAAAAACATTCAGTACTTC
-	TRBV6-6	TRBJ1-5	-	CASSRYGSMYSNQPQHF	TGTGCCAGCAGTCGATACGGGAGTATGTATAGCAATCAGCCCCAGCATTTT
-	TRBV6-6	TRBJ2-6	-	CAIDPGHSGANVLTF	TGTGCCATAGACCCTGGACATTCTGGGGCCAACGTCCTGACTTTC
TRBD2	TRBV7-2	TRBJ2-1	-	CASSYGLAGNNEQFF	TGTGCCAGCAGCTACGGACTAGCGGGGAACAATGAGCAGTTCTTC
-	TRBV7-6	TRBJ2-2	-	CASSLSSVGQWAPGELFF	TGTGCCAGCAGCTTAAGTTCGGTAGGACAGTGGGCCCCCGGGGAGCTGTTTTTT
-	TRBV5-4	TRBJ1-1	-	CASRGGMRNTEAFF	TGTGCCAGCAGAGGGGGTATGAGAAACACTGAAGCTTTCTTT
TRBD2	TRBV3-1/TRBV3-2	TRBJ2-5	once	CASSQGRGGRSLETQYF	TGTGCCAGCAGCCAAGGGCGGGGGGGCCGTTCGTTAGAGACCCAGTACTTC
-	TRBV19	TRBJ1-5	-	CASSIGGRAARQPQHF	TGTGCCAGTAGTATTGGTGGCAGGGCGGCTCGGCAGCCCCAGCATTTT
TRBD1	TRBV18	TRBJ1-2	-	CASSPRLPTGGDGYTF	TGTGCCAGCTCCCCACGCCTCCCGACAGGGGGCGATGGCTACACCTTC
TRBD1	TRBV30	TRBJ1-6	-	CAWSEGTAVLPHF	TGTGCCTGGAGCGAAGGGACAGCCGTCCTTCCCCACTTT
-	TRBV9	TRBJ2-4	-	CASSEGQLTNIQYF	TGTGCCAGCAGCGAAGGACAGCTGACAAACATTCAGTACTTC
TRBD1	TRBV3-1/TRBV3-2	TRBJ1-2	-	CASSQVQGAGGYTF	TGTGCCAGCAGCCAAGTACAGGGGGCTGGGGGCTACACCTTC
-	TRBV7-8	TRBJ2-5	-	CASSPGTPTDPTQETQYF	TGTGCCAGCAGCCCAGGGACTCCGACCGACCCGACCCAAGAGACCCAGTACTTC
TRBD1	TRBV6-4	TRBJ2-2	-	CASSVSGTGDKNTGELFF	TGTGCCAGCAGTGTATCCGGGACAGGGGATAAGAACACCGGGGAGCTGTTTTTT
TRBD2	TRBV5-1	TRBJ2-3	-	CASSVTSATDTQYF	TGCGCCAGCAGCGTAACTAGCGCCACAGATACGCAGTATTTT
-	TRBV25-1	TRBJ2-1	once	CASSDRPLVSNEQFF	TGTGCCAGCAGTGACCGTCCACTAGTGAGCAATGAGCAGTTCTTC
-	TRBV18	TRBJ2-1	-	CASSASGSVDHEQFF	TGTGCCAGCTCAGCCTCAGGGTCTGTCGATCATGAGCAGTTCTTC
-	TRBV6-4	TRBJ1-1	-	CASSPDSENTEAFF	TGTGCCAGCAGTCCCGACTCCGAGAACACTGAAGCTTTCTTT
-	TRBV11-3	TRBJ2-7	-	CASSFGSQYEQYF	TGTGCCAGCAGCTTCGGGTCTCAGTACGAGCAGTACTTC
TRBD1	TRBV27	TRBJ1-2	-	CASSLEHRGPFGYGYTF	TGTGCCAGCAGTTTAGAGCACAGGGGTCCTTTTGGCTATGGCTACACCTTC
-	TRBV9	TRBJ2-5	-	CASSVGGELRETQYF	TGTGCCAGCAGCGTAGGGGGGGAGCTACGGGAGACCCAGTACTTC
TRBD2	TRBV18	TRBJ2-5	-	CASSQGTSGGTSPETQYF	TGTGCCAGCTCACAAGGGACTAGCGGGGGGACCTCCCCTGAGACCCAGTACTTC
TRBD1	TRBV6-5	TRBJ2-3	-	CASSRQGLQDTQYF	TGTGCCAGCAGCCGACAGGGGTTGCAAGATACGCAGTATTTT
-	TRBV3-1/TRBV3-2	TRBJ2-7	once	CASSQDGGNYEQYF	TGTGCCAGCAGCCAAGATGGAGGGAACTACGAGCAGTACTTC
-	TRBV10-1	TRBJ2-2	few	CASSLTRTGELFF	TGCGCCAGCAGTCTTACACGAACCGGGGAGCTGTTTTTT
-	TRBV30	TRBJ2-7	-	CAWSASASYEQYF	TGTGCCTGGAGTGCCTCAGCGTCCTACGAGCAGTACTTC
-	TRBV19	TRBJ2-5	-	CASSMKTGNTKRTQYF	TGTGCCAGTAGTATGAAGACGGGAAACACAAAGAGGACCCAGTACTTC
TRBD1	TRBV6-6	TRBJ1-6	-	CASSYQGGNNSPLHF	TGTGCCAGCAGTTACCAGGGGGGTAATAATTCACCCCTCCACTTT
TRBD1	TRBV2	TRBJ1-2	-	CASSVQGERIHF	TGTGCCAGCAGCGTACAGGGGGAAAGGATTCACTTC
-	TRBV5-4	TRBJ1-4	-	CASSRGGWAYEKLFF	TGTGCCAGCAGTCGGGGAGGGTGGGCTTATGAAAAACTGTTTTTT
TRBD1	TRBV30	TRBJ1-4	-	CATDRGPANEKLFF	TGTGCCACCGACAGGGGACCAGCTAATGAAAAACTGTTTTTT
TRBD1	TRBV2	TRBJ2-5	-	CASTWDRIDETQYF	TGTGCCAGCACTTGGGACAGGATTGACGAGACCCAGTACTTC
-	TRBV10-3	TRBJ1-2	-	CAITWGEAQGGYTF	TGTGCCATCACCTGGGGCGAGGCTCAGGGTGGCTACACCTTC
-	TRBV5-1	TRBJ2-7	-	CASSWAGRNYEQYF	TGCGCCAGCAGCTGGGCGGGACGCAACTACGAGCAGTACTTC
TRBD2	TRBV19	TRBJ2-3	-	CASSIDLTSGGVRDTQYF	TGTGCCAGTAGTATAGATCTGACTAGCGGGGGGGTGAGAGATACGCAGTATTTT
TRBD2	TRBV4-2	TRBJ2-7	-	CASSQGLAGETYEQYF	TGTGCCAGCAGCCAGGGACTAGCGGGGGAGACCTACGAGCAGTACTTC
TRBD1	TRBV5-1	TRBJ1-4	-	CASSLAGQGNEKLFF	TGCGCCAGCAGCTTGGCGGGACAGGGGAATGAAAAACTGTTTTTT
TRBD1	TRBV5-8	TRBJ1-1	-	CASRRRWTGVYTEAFF	TGTGCCAGCAGACGTAGATGGACAGGGGTCTACACTGAAGCTTTCTTT
TRBD1	TRBV7-9	TRBJ1-6	-	CASRSNLTGVVGSPLHF	TGTGCCAGCAGATCAAACCTAACAGGGGTTGTTGGGTCACCCCTCCACTTT
-	TRBV18	TRBJ1-2	-	CASSPPAGFYGYTF	TGTGCCAGCTCACCACCGGCAGGGTTCTATGGCTACACCTTC
-	TRBV12-3/TRBV12-4	TRBJ1-1	once	CASSWEGEAFF	TGTGCCAGCAGTTGGGAGGGTGAAGCTTTCTTT
-	TRBV30	TRBJ2-3	-	CAAIGDGTDTQYF	TGTGCCGCGATAGGGGATGGCACAGATACGCAGTATTTT
-	TRBV6-6	TRBJ2-7	once	CASSYVKEREQYF	TGTGCCAGCAGTTATGTTAAGGAGCGCGAGCAGTACTTC
TRBD1	TRBV11-2	TRBJ2-7	-	CASSLTGGLEQYF	TGTGCCAGCAGCTTAACAGGGGGCCTCGAGCAGTACTTC
TRBD2	TRBV7-3	TRBJ2-1	-	CASTGGAGNEQFF	TGTGCCAGCACCGGGGGGGCCGGTAATGAGCAGTTCTTC
-	TRBV9	TRBJ1-5	-	CASSVDSLNQPQHF	TGTGCCAGCAGCGTGGACAGCCTCAATCAGCCCCAGCATTTT
-	TRBV6-5	TRBJ2-3	-	CASSPGTSRADTQYF	TGTGCCAGCAGCCCGGGTACTTCGAGGGCAGATACGCAGTATTTT
TRBD2	TRBV7-9	TRBJ2-3	-	CASSLLAGVIPDTQYF	TGTGCCAGCAGCCTACTAGCGGGGGTTATCCCAGATACGCAGTATTTT
TRBD1	TRBV7-9	TRBJ1-1	-	CASSPVDRAISTEAFF	TGTGCCAGCAGTCCCGTTGACAGGGCTATTAGTACTGAAGCTTTCTTT
TRBD2	TRBV27	TRBJ2-5	-	CASSFTSGVRETQYF	TGTGCCAGCAGTTTTACTAGCGGGGTACGGGAGACCCAGTACTTC
TRBD2	TRBV7-2	TRBJ2-5	-	CASSLDSGFETQYF	TGTGCCAGCAGCCTAGATAGCGGGTTCGAGACCCAGTACTTC
-	TRBV29-1	TRBJ1-2	once	CSVVQGTLGYTF	TGCAGCGTTGTTCAGGGAACATTGGGCTACACCTTC
-	TRBV7-2	TRBJ2-7	-	CASSFSQTATSYEQYF	TGTGCCAGCAGCTTTTCCCAAACTGCTACTTCCTACGAGCAGTACTTC
-	TRBV3-1/TRBV3-2	TRBJ1-5	few	CASSQAWGEPQHF	TGTGCCAGCAGCCAAGCGTGGGGGGAACCCCAGCATTTT
TRBD1	TRBV30	TRBJ1-2	-	CARARDRPYGYTF	TGTGCCCGAGCGCGGGACAGACCCTATGGCTACACCTTC
TRBD1	TRBV15	TRBJ1-2	-	CATSSRQGAYGYTF	TGTGCCACCAGCAGTAGACAGGGGGCCTATGGCTACACCTTC
TRBD1	TRBV5-4	TRBJ2-2	-	CASSPQGGKGTGELFF	TGTGCCAGCAGCCCCCAAGGGGGCAAGGGCACCGGGGAGCTGTTTTTT